The sequence of this TCR beta chain was determined in a study of T cells in Graves' hyperthyroidism and ophthalmopathy. General study results and limits: The authors' 13 V-J model separated ophthalmopathy from stable hyperthyroidism. Most thyroid clonotypes expanded above 0.001 appeared in blood too.

Germline V lookup: CDR1 SNHLY, CDR2 FYNNEI. The V and J ends lost 8 bases and 7 bases respectively, with 18 bases between them. The CDR3 spans 14 residues. As concerns this clonotype: Antigen unknown.

Researchers took RNA transcripts and amplified the TCR beta CDR3 regions from them. The TCR CDR3 first-round RT-PCR relied on the HTBI primer set. TCRdb re-called the multiplex PCR reads through MiXCR, storing one row per CDR3 protein. The sample lists roughly 500,000 distinct CDR3 sequences; approximately 44% were seen once. Used for diagnoses were clinical symptoms, serum thyroxine and TRAb, thyroid ultrasound and orbital computed tomography. This clonotype originated in an adult woman with Graves' disease, either hyperthyroidism or ophthalmopathy (not recorded which). The source material was peripheral blood or thyroid tissue (not recorded which). The chain couples TRBV2 to TRBJ1-5; D is uncertain. The CDR3 DNA is TGTGCCAGCCAGCCGACGGGGATGTTGCAGCCCCAGCATTTT. This sequence encodes CASQPTGMLQPQHF.